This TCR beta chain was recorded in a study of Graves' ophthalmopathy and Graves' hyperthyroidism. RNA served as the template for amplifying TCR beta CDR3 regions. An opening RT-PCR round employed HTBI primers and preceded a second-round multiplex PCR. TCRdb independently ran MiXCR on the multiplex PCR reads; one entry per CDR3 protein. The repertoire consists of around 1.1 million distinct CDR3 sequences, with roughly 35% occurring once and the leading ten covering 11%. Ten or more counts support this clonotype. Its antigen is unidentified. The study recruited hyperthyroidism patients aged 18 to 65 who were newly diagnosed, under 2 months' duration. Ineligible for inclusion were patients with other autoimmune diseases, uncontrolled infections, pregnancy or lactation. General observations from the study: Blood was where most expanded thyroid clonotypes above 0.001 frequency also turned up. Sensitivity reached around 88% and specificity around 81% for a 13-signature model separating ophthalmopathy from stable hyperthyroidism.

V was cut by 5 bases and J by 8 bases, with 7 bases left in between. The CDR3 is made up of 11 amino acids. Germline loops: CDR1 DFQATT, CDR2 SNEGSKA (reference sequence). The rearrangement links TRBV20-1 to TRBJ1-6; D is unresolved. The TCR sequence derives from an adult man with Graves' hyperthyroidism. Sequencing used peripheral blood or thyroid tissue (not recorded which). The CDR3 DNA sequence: TGCAGTGCTTGGGATGATTCACCCCTCCACTTT. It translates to CSAWDDSPLHF.